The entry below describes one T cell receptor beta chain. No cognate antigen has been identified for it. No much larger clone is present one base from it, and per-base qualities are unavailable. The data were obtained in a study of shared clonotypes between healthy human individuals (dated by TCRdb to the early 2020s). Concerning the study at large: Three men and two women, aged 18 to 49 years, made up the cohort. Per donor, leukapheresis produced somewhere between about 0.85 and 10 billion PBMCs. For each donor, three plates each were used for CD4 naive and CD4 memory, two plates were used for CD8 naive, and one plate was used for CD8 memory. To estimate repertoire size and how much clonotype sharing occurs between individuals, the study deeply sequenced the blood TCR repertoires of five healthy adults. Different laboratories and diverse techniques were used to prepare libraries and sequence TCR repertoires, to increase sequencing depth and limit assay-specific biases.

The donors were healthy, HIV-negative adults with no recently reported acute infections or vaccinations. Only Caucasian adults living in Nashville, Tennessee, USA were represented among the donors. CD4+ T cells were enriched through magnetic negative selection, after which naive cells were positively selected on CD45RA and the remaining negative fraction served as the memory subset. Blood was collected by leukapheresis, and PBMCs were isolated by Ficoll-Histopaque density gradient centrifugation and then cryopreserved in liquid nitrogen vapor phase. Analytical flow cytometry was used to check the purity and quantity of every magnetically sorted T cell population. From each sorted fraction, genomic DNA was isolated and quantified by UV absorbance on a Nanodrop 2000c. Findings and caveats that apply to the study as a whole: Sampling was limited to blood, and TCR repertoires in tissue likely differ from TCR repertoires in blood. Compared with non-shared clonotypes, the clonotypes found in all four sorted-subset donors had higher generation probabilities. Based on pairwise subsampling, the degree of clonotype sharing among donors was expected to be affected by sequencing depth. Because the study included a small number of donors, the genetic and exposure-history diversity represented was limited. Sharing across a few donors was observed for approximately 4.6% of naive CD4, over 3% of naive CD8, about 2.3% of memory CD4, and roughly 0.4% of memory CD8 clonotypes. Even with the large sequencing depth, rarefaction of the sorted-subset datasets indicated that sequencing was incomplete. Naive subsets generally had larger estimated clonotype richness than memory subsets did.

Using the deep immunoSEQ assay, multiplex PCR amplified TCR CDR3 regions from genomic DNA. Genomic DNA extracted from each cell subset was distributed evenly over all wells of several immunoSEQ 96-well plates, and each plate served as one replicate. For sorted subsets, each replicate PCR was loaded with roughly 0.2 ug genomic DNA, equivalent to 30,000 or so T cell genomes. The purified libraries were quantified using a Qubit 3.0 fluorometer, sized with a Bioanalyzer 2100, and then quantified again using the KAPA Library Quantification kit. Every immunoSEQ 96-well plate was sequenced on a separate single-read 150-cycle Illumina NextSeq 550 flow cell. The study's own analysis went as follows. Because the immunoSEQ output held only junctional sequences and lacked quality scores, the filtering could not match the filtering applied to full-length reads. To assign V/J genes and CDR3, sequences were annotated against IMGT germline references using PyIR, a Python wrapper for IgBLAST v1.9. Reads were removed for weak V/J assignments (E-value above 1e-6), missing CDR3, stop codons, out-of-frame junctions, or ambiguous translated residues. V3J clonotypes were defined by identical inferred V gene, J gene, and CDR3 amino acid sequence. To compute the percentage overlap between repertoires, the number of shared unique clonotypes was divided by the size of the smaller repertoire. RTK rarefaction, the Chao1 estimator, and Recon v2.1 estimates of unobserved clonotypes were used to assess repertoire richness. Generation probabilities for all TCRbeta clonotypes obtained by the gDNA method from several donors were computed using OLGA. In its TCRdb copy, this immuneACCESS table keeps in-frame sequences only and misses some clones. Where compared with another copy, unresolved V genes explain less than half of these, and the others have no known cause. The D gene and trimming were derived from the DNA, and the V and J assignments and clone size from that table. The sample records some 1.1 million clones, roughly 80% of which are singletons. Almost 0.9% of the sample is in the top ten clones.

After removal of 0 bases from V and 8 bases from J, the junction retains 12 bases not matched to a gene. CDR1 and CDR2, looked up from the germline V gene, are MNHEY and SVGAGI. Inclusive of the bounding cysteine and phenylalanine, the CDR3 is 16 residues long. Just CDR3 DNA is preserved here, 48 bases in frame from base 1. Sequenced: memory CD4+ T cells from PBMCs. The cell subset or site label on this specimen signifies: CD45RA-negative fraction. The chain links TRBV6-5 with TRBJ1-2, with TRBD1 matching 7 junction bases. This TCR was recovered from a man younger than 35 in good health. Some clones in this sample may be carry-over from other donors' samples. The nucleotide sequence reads TGTGCCAGCAGTTACTCGAGCAGGGGGAGAGCGCGGGGCTACACCTTC. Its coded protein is CASSYSSRGRARGYTF.